Listed below are T cell receptor beta chains from one sample, sequenced in a study of blood T cell repertoires in COVID-19. Data came from immunoSEQ multiplex PCR; TCRdb stores just in-frame clones and leaves some out. Counted here are roughly 20,000 clones, around nine tenths occurring once; the ten biggest clones make up 11%. The sample taken for sequencing was peripheral blood. The receptors stem from a human donor in a cohort sampled during active COVID-19. CDR3s include the opening cysteine and the closing phenylalanine or tryptophan.

j_call,v_call,cdr3_aa
TRBJ2-3,TRBV9,CASSASLDGTVPDTQYF
TRBJ2-7,TRBV7-2,CASSESGTSATYEQYF
TRBJ2-2,TRBV28,CASSQLAGGNGELFF
TRBJ1-5,TRBV2,CASSSSAGTRINQPQHF
TRBJ1-5,TRBV7-8,CASSPTRSGQGNQPQHF
TRBJ2-7,TRBV19,CASGRDIHYEQYF
TRBJ2-5,TRBV15,CATREGGLAWETQYF
TRBJ2-7,TRBV6-2/TRBV6-3,CASSSIQGSYEQYF
TRBJ2-2,TRBV5-1,CASNPTSDLPGELFF
TRBJ2-7,TRBV25-1,CASSQTSGISLGNYEQYF
TRBJ2-4,TRBV27,CASSPNRGLVNIQYF
TRBJ2-1,TRBV29-1,CSVRSGLAVYNEQFF
TRBJ2-2,TRBV19,CASSTSYSARGELFF